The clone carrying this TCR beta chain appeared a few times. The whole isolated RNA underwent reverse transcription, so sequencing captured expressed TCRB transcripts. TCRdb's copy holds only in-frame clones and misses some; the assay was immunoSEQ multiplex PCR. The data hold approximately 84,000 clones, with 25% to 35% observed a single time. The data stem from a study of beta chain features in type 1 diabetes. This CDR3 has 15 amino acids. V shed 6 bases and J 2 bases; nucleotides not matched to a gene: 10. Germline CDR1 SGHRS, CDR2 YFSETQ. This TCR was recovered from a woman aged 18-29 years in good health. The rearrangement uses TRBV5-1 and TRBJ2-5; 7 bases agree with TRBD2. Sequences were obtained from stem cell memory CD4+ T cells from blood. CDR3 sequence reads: CASTQSGGRQETQYF. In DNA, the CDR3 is TGCGCCAGCACCCAATCGGGGGGTCGTCAAGAGACCCAGTACTTC.